Each of the 32 T cell receptor beta chains below was sequenced from the same sample in a study of lymphopenia after photon versus proton radiotherapy. Using immunoSEQ multiplex PCR, the repertoire was profiled, and TCRdb retains in-frame clones only, with some absent. The table shows fewer than 25,000 clones, with roughly four fifths occurring only once. This material consisted of peripheral blood, taken from a patient treated with photon-based radiotherapy. The receptors were gathered from a woman aged 45-65 years with pancreatic cancer.

This clone showed up just a few times. V and J are TRBV5-4 and TRBJ2-6, with 13 bases lining up with TRBD2. Germline lookup yields CDR1 SGHNT and CDR2 YYREEE (reference sequence). The CDR3 sequence is 19 residues long. Trimming cost V 4 bases and J 1 base; bases outside gene matches: 8. The CDR3 here is CASSPGLAGVGSGANVLTF. The DNA of the CDR3 is TGTGCCAGCAGCCCAGGACTAGCGGGAGTGGGTTCTGGGGCCAACGTCCTGACTTTC. Full variable domain (missing parts from reference TRBV5-4 and TRBJ2-6): ETGVTQSPTHLIKTRGQQVTLRCSSQSGHNTVSWYQQALGQGPQFIFQYYREEENGRGNFPPRFSGLQFPNYSSELNVNALELDDSALYLCASSPGLAGVGSGANVLTFGAGSRLTVL.

The DNA of the CDR3 is TGTGCCAGCAGTTTTGGGCAGGGGGCTGGAAACACCATATATTTT. Its translation is CASSFGQGAGNTIYF. This chain uses TRBV28 with TRBJ1-3, with 7 bases matching TRBD1. This CDR3 comprises 15 residues. The germline V gene has CDR1 MDHEN and CDR2 SYDVKM. V shed 3 bases and J 2 bases; nucleotides not matched to a gene: 4. The complete variable domain, with remaining parts taken from reference TRBV28 and TRBJ1-3, reads DVKVTQSSRYLVKRTGEKVFLECVQDMDHENMFWYRQDPGLGLRLIYFSYDVKMKEKGDIPEGYSVSREKKERFSLILESASTNQTSMYLCASSFGQGAGNTIYFGEGSWLTVV.

This clone is labeled as medium-sized. The rearrangement joins TRBV13 to TRBJ2-7; 11 positions match TRBD2. The V gene's germline CDR1 is PRHDT and CDR2 FYEKMQ (reference sequence). This CDR3 region has 14 residues. Trimming at V came to 4 bases and at J to 6 bases, leaving 5 bases not matched to a gene. CDR3 loop: CASSSGLAAGEQYF. CDR3 nucleotide sequence: TGTGCCAGCAGCTCGGGACTAGCGGCAGGCGAGCAGTACTTC. Variable domain in full (rest from reference TRBV13 and TRBJ2-7): AAGVIQSPRHLIKEKRETATLKCYPIPRHDTVYWYQQGPGQDPQFLISFYEKMQSDKGSIPDRFSAQQFSDYHSELNMSSLELGDSALYFCASSSGLAAGEQYFGPGTRLTVT.

The chain uses TRBV5-6 and TRBJ2-3; 8 bases fit TRBD1. The junction had 5 bases not matched to a gene; V was cut back by 3 bases and J by 2 bases. The CDR3 is 15 amino acids. Germline V lookup: CDR1 SGHDT, CDR2 YYEEEE. The DNA for the CDR3 is TGTGCCAGCAGCTCCCCGGGACAGGCCACAGATACGCAGTATTTT. This sequence encodes CASSSPGQATDTQYF.

The DNA of the CDR3 is TGTGCCAGCTCAACCCGGGAGGGGTTCCGGGGGCAGTACTTC. This encodes CASSTREGFRGQYF. This chain joins TRBV27 and TRBJ2-7; TRBD2 matches 8 bases. V shed 8 bases and J 9 bases; nucleotides not matched to a gene: 15. CDR1 and CDR2 (germline): MNHEY, SMNVEV (reference sequence). This CDR3 region has 14 residues.

This clone was picked up a small number of times. V is TRBV11-1 and J is TRBJ2-3; D perhaps matches TRBD1 (5 bases). Germline CDR1 is SGHAT and CDR2 is FQDESV (reference sequence). The CDR3 totals 14 residues. V gave up 6 bases and J gave up 2 bases, with 12 bases separating them. The DNA for the CDR3 is TGTGCCAGCAGGGGGCTGGGGAACACAGATACGCAGTATTTT. Its translation: CASRGLGNTDTQYF.

The J gene is TRBJ2-4, the V gene TRBV10-1, with D perhaps TRBD1 (5 bases). Per germline, CDR1 WNHNN and CDR2 SYGVQD (reference sequence). The CDR3 has 17 amino acids. V shed 8 bases and J shed 1 base, with 21 bases lying between them. CDR3 in amino acids: CASPARADKGAKNIQYF. For the CDR3, the DNA is TGCGCCAGCCCAGCGAGAGCCGATAAGGGGGCCAAAAACATTCAGTACTTC.

The chain carries TRBV19 and TRBJ2-1; D is uncertain. The germline CDR1 and CDR2 sequences are LNHDA and SQIVND (reference sequence). The ends were cut back, 8 bases at V and 5 bases at J, with 19 bases in the middle. This CDR3 comprises 15 residues. CDR3 nucleotides: TGTGCCAGTGCTATGAGCGTCAACGTTAACAATGAGCAGTTCTTC. It yields the protein CASAMSVNVNNEQFF.

The gene calls are TRBV7-9 and TRBJ2-5; 9 bases match TRBD2. Trimming took 2 bases from V and 5 from J; bases not matched to a gene: 0. Per the germline V gene, CDR1 is SEHNR and CDR2 is FQNEAQ (reference sequence). CDR3 length: 13 amino acids. CDR3 protein: CASSLLAGETQYF. The CDR3 coding sequence is TGTGCCAGCAGCTTACTAGCGGGGGAGACCCAGTACTTC.

The rearrangement joins TRBV19 to TRBJ1-2; TRBD1 matches 9 bases. The ends lost 4 bases at V and 3 bases at J; junction bases unmatched: 6. Per germline, CDR1 LNHDA and CDR2 SQIVND (reference sequence). The CDR3 covers 15 residues. Here the CDR3 DNA reads TGTGCCAGTAGTAAAAGACAGGGGGTGGACTATGGCTACACCTTC. Residues: CASSKRQGVDYGYTF.

The chain has TRBV6-1 and TRBJ2-1, with 9 bases fitting TRBD1. Germline trimming cut 8 bases from V and 9 bases from J; bases unmatched to any gene: 5. The CDR3 totals 12 residues. Germline V gene sequence: CDR1 MNHNS, CDR2 SASEGT. The CDR3 DNA follows: TGTGCCAGCGGCACAGGGGGCGGTGAGCAGTTCTTC. Its translation: CASGTGGGEQFF.

V gene TRBV6-6 combines with J gene TRBJ1-5, with a tentative D call TRBD1 (6 bases). V shed 8 bases and J shed 2 bases, with 16 bases lying between them. Germline CDR1 and CDR2: MNHNY and SVGAGI (reference sequence). The CDR3 length is 15 residues. The CDR3 coding sequence is TGTGCCAGCTCCGAGAAGGGGGATGGCAATCAGCCCCAGCATTTT. It translates to CASSEKGDGNQPQHF.

The CDR3 nucleotides are TGCGCCAGCAGCCCGTTTTATATATCCACCCGCGGCGAGCAGTACTTC. Translating it yields CASSPFYISTRGEQYF. The V gene is TRBV4-3, the J gene TRBJ2-7, with no clear D. The germline V and J ends were trimmed by 4 bases and 6 bases, with 22 bases remaining between them. The CDR3 covers 16 residues. From germline, CDR1 is LGHNA and CDR2 YSLEER.

The rearrangement uses TRBV27 and TRBJ2-1, with D perhaps matching TRBD1 (5 bases). This CDR3 has 16 residues. V was trimmed by 5 bases and J by 3 bases, leaving 17 bases between them. Germline-derived CDR1 and CDR2 are MNHEY and SMNVEV (reference sequence). The CDR3 sequence: CASSPGPGQGYNEQFF. The CDR3 nucleotides read TGTGCCAGCAGTCCCGGGCCCGGCCAGGGCTACAATGAGCAGTTCTTC.

This chain connects TRBV4-3 to TRBJ2-1; tentative D call: TRBD2 (6 bases). This CDR3 comprises 17 residues. Deletions cut 0 bases from V and 8 bases from J, with 20 bases between. Germline CDR1 and CDR2: LGHNA and YSLEER. The DNA for the CDR3 is TGCGCCAGCAGCCAAGATCGCATAGCGGCCCTGGGGGATGAGCAGTTCTTC. Protein product: CASSQDRIAALGDEQFF.

This clone was observed a handful of times. The chain is built from TRBV4-3 and TRBJ2-7; D is unclear. CDR1 and CDR2 (germline): LGHNA, YSLEER. Trimming took off 0 bases at V and 2 bases at J, with 11 bases between the two ends. This CDR3 has 15 amino acids. Written as DNA, the CDR3 is TGCGCCAGCAGCCAAGATGTTTCCTGGACCTACGAGCAGTACTTC. Residues: CASSQDVSWTYEQYF.

The genes are TRBV27 and TRBJ2-3, with 7 bases that match TRBD2. This CDR3 has 16 residues. Germline V gives CDR1 MNHEY, CDR2 SMNVEV (reference sequence). J lost 1 base, V lost 4 bases, and 8 bases had no gene match. CDR3 bases: TGTGCCAGCAGTTCCCCACTCAGCGGGGGCACAGATACGCAGTATTTT. This codes for CASSSPLSGGTDTQYF.

About this clone: The germline gene is not matched at one end of the junction; a read error may be the cause. This chain connects TRBV4-1 to TRBJ1-2, with 9 bases aligning to TRBD1. Per germline, CDR1 MGHRA and CDR2 YSYEKL. The CDR3 has 14 amino acids. The CDR3 DNA reads as TGTGCCAGCAGCTTAACAGGGGGCAACTATGGCTACACCTTC. Its protein is CASSLTGGNYGYTF.

The chain is built from TRBV5-8 and TRBJ1-2; D is undetermined. CDR3 length: 14 amino acids. Trimming removed 7 bases from V and 4 bases from J, with 17 bases in between. From germline, CDR1 is SGHTS and CDR2 YDEGEE. Here the CDR3 reads CASWCPRKTYGYTF. CDR3 bases: TGTGCCAGCTGGTGCCCACGAAAGACCTATGGCTACACCTTC.

The chain recombines TRBV21-1 with TRBJ2-5; TRBD1, the table's D call, lacks a check against the DNA. TRBV21-1 is a known pseudogene. The CDR3 spans 15 residues. The CDR3 DNA is TGTGCCAGCACTCTTCCGGGACACTTTCAAGAGACCCAGTACTTC. This codes for CASTLPGHFQETQYF.

The J gene is TRBJ2-7, the V gene TRBV2, with D uncertain. The germline CDR1 and CDR2 sequences are SNHLY and FYNNEI. CDR3 length equals 15 residues. The germline V and J ends were trimmed by 3 bases and 2 bases, with 14 bases remaining between them. In DNA form, the CDR3 reads TGTGCCAGCAGTGATGCCCCCGCCAGGACCTACGAGCAGTACTTC. Encoded protein: CASSDAPARTYEQYF.

V is TRBV29-1 and J is TRBJ2-1; maybe TRBD1 (6 bases). Germline values: CDR1 SQVTM, CDR2 ANQGSEA. V was cut by 5 bases and J by 9 bases, with 17 bases left in between. The CDR3 totals 13 residues. The CDR3 nucleotides read TGCAGCGTTTCGACAGGCGATAGGAGTGAGCAGTTCTTC. Translating gives CSVSTGDRSEQFF.

This CDR3 is CASSSGTPSTYEQYF. The CDR3 DNA sequence: TGTGCCAGCAGCTCCGGTACACCAAGTACCTACGAGCAGTACTTC. The chain recombines TRBV5-5 with TRBJ2-7; D is unresolved. The CDR3 is 15 residues long. V lost 3 bases to trimming and J lost 2 bases, with 15 bases between them. Germline V gene lookup returns CDR1 SGHKS and CDR2 YYEKEE (reference sequence).

This clone was seen only once. This rearrangement joins TRBV9 to TRBJ2-1, with TRBD2 matching over 10 bases. Trimming removed 0 bases from V and 4 bases from J; junction bases left unmatched: 4. CDR1 and CDR2 (germline): SGDLS, YYNGEE. This CDR3 region has 16 residues. DNA of the CDR3: TGTGCCAGCAGCGTAGCGAGCGGGGGGGATTACAATGAGCAGTTCTTC. Its protein product is CASSVASGGDYNEQFF.

The CDR3 region has the DNA TGTGCCAGCAGCGGCCGCCAGCAGGCGGGGGAGACCCAGTACTTC. Translating gives CASSGRQQAGETQYF. The chain has TRBV9 and TRBJ2-5; TRBD2 might be the D (6 bases). In germline, CDR1 is SGDLS, CDR2 YYNGEE. The CDR3 sequence is 15 residues long. Trimming took off 3 bases at V and 5 bases at J, with 17 bases between the two ends.

V usage is TRBV25-1 and J usage is TRBJ1-1; TRBD1 is a possible D gene (5 bases). The CDR3 is 18 amino acids. Trimming removed 2 bases at V and 0 bases at J, with 19 bases between. Germline V CDR1 and CDR2: MGHDK, SYGVNS. CDR3 in DNA: TGTGCCAGCAGTGAAGGGACTTTAGGCGCCACCTTGAACACTGAAGCTTTCTTT. This gives the protein CASSEGTLGATLNTEAFF.

This sequence joins TRBV4-1 and TRBJ2-7; D gene unclear. This CDR3 comprises 14 residues. In germline, CDR1 is MGHRA, CDR2 YSYEKL. V was pared by 3 bases and J by 0 bases, with 9 bases between. The CDR3 region is CASSHRHGSYEQYF. The CDR3, as DNA: TGCGCCAGCAGCCACCGACACGGCTCCTACGAGCAGTACTTC.

This chain connects TRBV14 to TRBJ1-2, with TRBD1 matching over 9 bases. Trimming at V came to 0 bases and at J to 0 bases, leaving 5 bases not matched to a gene. The germline gives CDR1 SGHDN, CDR2 FVKESK. CDR3 length equals 17 residues. In DNA form, the CDR3 reads TGTGCCAGCAGCCAAGAACAGGGGGCCGGGGCTAACTATGGCTACACCTTC. Its translation is CASSQEQGAGANYGYTF.

The V and J genes are TRBV5-4 and TRBJ2-1; 8 nucleotides agree with TRBD2. With V trimmed by 0 bases and J by 5 bases, 4 bases remained unmatched. Germline loops: CDR1 SGHNT, CDR2 YYREEE (reference sequence). The length of the CDR3 is 15 residues. The CDR3 protein is CASSLDSGANNEQFF. The CDR3 nucleotides read TGTGCCAGCAGCTTGGATAGCGGGGCAAACAATGAGCAGTTCTTC.

The J gene is TRBJ2-5, the V gene TRBV5-4; 10 positions match TRBD2. J lost 3 bases, V lost 2 bases, and 10 bases had no gene match. This CDR3 region has 17 residues. CDR1 and CDR2 (germline): SGHNT, YYREEE (reference sequence). This chain's CDR3 is CASSFIVLAGTEETQYF. CDR3 nucleotide sequence: TGTGCCAGCAGCTTTATAGTACTAGCGGGAACTGAAGAGACCCAGTACTTC. The full variable domain, with the rest looked up from reference TRBV5-4 and TRBJ2-5, is ETGVTQSPTHLIKTRGQQVTLRCSSQSGHNTVSWYQQALGQGPQFIFQYYREEENGRGNFPPRFSGLQFPNYSSELNVNALELDDSALYLCASSFIVLAGTEETQYFGPGTRLLVL.

The chain carries TRBV4-3 and TRBJ1-2, with D perhaps TRBD1 (6 bases). Germline V gives CDR1 LGHNA, CDR2 YSLEER. The CDR3 consists of 14 residues. Trimming took off 0 bases at V and 6 bases at J, with 11 bases between the two ends. Written as DNA, the CDR3 is TGCGCCAGCAGCCAAGATTTTGGGGGCCATGGCTACACCTTC. It specifies CASSQDFGGHGYTF.

This chain links TRBV11-3 with TRBJ2-1; possibly TRBD1 or TRBD2 for D (5 bases each). The CDR3 length is 13 residues. Trimming left V 5 bases short and J 7 bases short, with 12 bases between. Germline loops: CDR1 SGHNT, CDR2 YENEEA. The CDR3 region is CASSMRGGNEQFF. The CDR3 region has the DNA TGTGCCAGCAGCATGAGGGGTGGTAATGAGCAGTTCTTC. The whole variable domain, filled in from reference TRBV11-3 and TRBJ2-1, reads EAGVVQSPRYKIIEKKQPVAFWCNPISGHNTLYWYLQNLGQGPELLIRYENEEAVDDSQLPKDRFSAERLKGVDSTLKIQPAELGDSAVYLCASSMRGGNEQFFGPGTRLTVL.